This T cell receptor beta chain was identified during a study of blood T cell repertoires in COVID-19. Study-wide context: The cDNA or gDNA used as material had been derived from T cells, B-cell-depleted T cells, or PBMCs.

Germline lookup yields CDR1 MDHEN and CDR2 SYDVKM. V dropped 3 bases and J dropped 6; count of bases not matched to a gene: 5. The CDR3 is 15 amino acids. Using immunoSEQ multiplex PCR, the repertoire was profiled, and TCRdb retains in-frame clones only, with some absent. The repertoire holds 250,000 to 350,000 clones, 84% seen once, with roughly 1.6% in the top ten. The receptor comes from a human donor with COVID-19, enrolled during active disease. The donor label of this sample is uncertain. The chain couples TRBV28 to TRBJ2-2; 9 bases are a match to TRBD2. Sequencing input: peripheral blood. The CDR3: CASSFRGRAPGELFF. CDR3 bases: TGTGCCAGCAGTTTCCGCGGGAGGGCCCCCGGGGAGCTGTTTTTT.